This TCR beta chain was sequenced for a study of graft-versus-host responses after intestinal transplantation (TCRdb year 2021). About the study as a whole: The transplants that recipients received were multivisceral, liver-intestinal, or isolated intestinal. Anti-thymocyte globulin induction was given to all recipients, followed by maintenance tacrolimus and steroids for roughly 3 years. Graft-versus-host and host-versus-graft alloreactive T cell clones were tracked in the graft, circulation and bone marrow after intestinal transplantation using bulk TCR-beta CDR3 sequencing. Alloreactive clones were identified by sequencing pre-transplant mixed lymphocyte reaction products and comparing these products with unstimulated pre-transplant donor and recipient T cells. The cohort enrolled some 24 intestinal transplant recipients, one of whom was a retransplant, and a few patients without pretransplant specimens were excluded. A peak of at least 4% donor T cells among recipient peripheral blood mononuclear cells was the definition used for donor T cell macrochimerism. Samples from three later patients were sequenced in-house on an Illumina MiSeq with MiXCR processing rather than by the commercial service. Overall results and qualifications from the work: High GvH to HvG T cell clonal ratios were observed in the allografts of patients with donor T cell macrochimerism. The conclusions were limited by the relatively low number and heterogeneity of the intestinal transplant patients. GvH clones were detected in recipient bone marrow, and some of these GvH clones were observed earlier in ileal mucosa or blood, consistent with an intestinal mucosal origin. Early after transplant, declines in HvG clones were associated with peak levels of circulating GvH clones.

Details on this clone: Its antigen target is currently unknown. Base quality data are lacking; no much larger clone is found one base away.

Libraries were prepared through the immunoSEQ multiplex PCR assay. Adaptive Biotechnologies carried out high-throughput TCR-beta CDR3 sequencing of genomic DNA for most patients. The source study handled its data this way. TCR sequencing data for roughly 20 patients were retrieved from Adaptive's ImmunoSEQ software; a few other patients were processed with MiXCR and VDJtools. CDR3 nucleotide sequences shared between donor and recipient were removed because their origin could not be assigned. Alloreactive clones required at least 2-fold expansion over unstimulated cells and minimum CFSE-low frequency of 0.002% (template counts) or 0.001% (read counts). Clones were considered mappable if detected in sequenced pre-transplant spleen, lymph node, or MLR CFSE-low populations of the donor or recipient. Cumulative frequency of alloreactive clones was calculated as a percentage of all sequences weighted by copy number. The immuneACCESS repertoire file appears here via TCRdb, limited to in-frame rearrangements. These files lack a portion of the clones; in checked studies, under half of the deficit traces to unresolved V genes, and the cause of the others is not known. D and trimming come from the DNA, and the V and J calls and clone size come from that table. The sample profile shows some 25,000 clones; 90% of them were found once. The biggest ten clones account for less than 2% of the sample.

Taken from cysteine to phenylalanine, the CDR3 has 19 residues. Just CDR3 DNA is preserved here, 57 bases in frame from base 1. The germline V gene gives CDR1 as SGHRS and CDR2 as YFSETQ. The junction shows trimming of 5 bases on V and 10 bases on J, plus 31 bases between the germline ends. Blood samples were collected up to 4 times in the first month after transplant and then at least monthly when available. The sequence links TRBV5-1 to TRBJ1-6, with the identity of the D gene unclear. The specimen comprised PBMCs, sampled around 40 days after intestinal transplant. This clonotype was obtained from a human patient who received an intestinal transplant, so some T cells may come from the graft donor. DNA sequence: TGCGCCAGCAGGGTTGATTGGGCACCCAGACGGATCAGTACCTCACCCCTCCACTTT. Its product reads: CASRVDWAPRRISTSPLHF.